The present T cell receptor beta chain was sequenced within a study of spatial heterogeneity in lung cancer (dated by TCRdb to the late 2010s). At the level of the whole study: Beta-chain transcripts were consistently detected in greater numbers than alpha-chain transcripts, which likely reflects a higher abundance of beta-chain transcripts. The study linked features of the TCR repertoire to counts of nonsynonymous mutations, which were determined by whole-exome sequencing of tumor tissue. In the raw uncorrected reads, each unique combination of TCR and UMI appeared more than ten times on average. A strong correlation was found between TCR transcript counts in tumor regions and a T cell transcriptional module score from matched bulk RNA-seq. In non-small cell lung cancer, the study quantitatively compared TCR alpha and beta repertoires across several tumor regions, matched nontumor lung, and blood. At surgery, 220 tumor regions, around 68 matched nontumor lung samples and more than 55 PBMC samples were TCR-sequenced for both alpha and beta chains. Study-wide conclusions, independent of this receptor: TCR-seq coverage of tumor T cells was estimated to be only approximately 7.3% for alpha chains and roughly 14% for beta chains. Counts of ubiquitous and regional expanded TCRs correlated with counts of ubiquitous and regional nonsynonymous mutations, respectively. A correlation was observed between the number of expanded intratumoral alpha and beta TCRs and the tumor nonsynonymous mutation count. Confirming at a functional level the hypothesis that regional TCRs recognize regional mutations was considered to require additional single-cell paired TCR alpha and beta sequencing.

Library generation was performed with 5' RACE. Instrument used: NextSeq 500. In the TCR library protocol, a unique molecular identifier was attached to each TCR cDNA molecule so that PCR and sequencing errors could be corrected. The study's processing was this. TCR identification, UMI-based error correction and CDR3 extraction were performed with Decombinator tools. Expanded TCRs were defined as those above a frequency of 2 per 1,000, corresponding to the top 1% of the tumor frequency distribution. Expanded tumor TCRs statistically deemed absent (corrected P<0.05) from at least one tumor region were classed as regional, and all other expanded tumor TCRs were classed as ubiquitous. Renyi diversity was calculated using the R vegan package after each repertoire was subsampled 100 times to 5,000 TCRs. CDR3 similarity networks were built from amino acid triplet string-kernel similarity, connecting CDR3s with pairwise similarity above 0.82. The raw public data were reprocessed by TCRdb itself: fastp quality trimming at Q25, MiXCR clonotype calling, in-frame beta chains only. Each CDR3 protein gets just one entry, which takes the most common genes and DNA from the rows behind it. Clone size and V and J calls follow TCRdb, not the original study. The sample table shows 2,500 to 3,500 distinct CDR3 sequences, and 15% to 20% are seen once. Of the sample, 13% to 15% is held by the ten largest clones.

There are 15 amino acids in the CDR3, from cysteine to phenylalanine inclusive. Only CDR3 DNA is held: 45 bases, read in frame from base 1. Trimmed from V: 2 bases; trimmed from J: 3 bases; junction bases lacking a gene match: 7. CDR1 and CDR2 (SGHRS, YFSETQ) derive from the germline V gene. The table lists this clonotype with many counts. Its specific antigen is unknown. No per-base quality is available; no much larger clone lies one base away. What the time point label conveys for this sample: sample taken at primary tumor resection. Donors were some 70 patients with early-stage, untreated non-small cell lung cancer from the lung TRACERx cohort. TCR sequencing used whole RNA extracted from tumor and nontumor lung tissue, or from cryopreserved PBMC samples, without cell sorting. Patients were selected for TCR sequencing only if sufficient RNA was available from at least two tumor regions. A lung pathologist reviewed the tumor and adjacent nontumor lung specimens before the specimens were selected.

The TCR comes from a male donor with early-stage non-small cell lung cancer. The source was lung tumor tissue, collected at surgery. The receptor chain draws on TRBV5-1 and TRBJ1-1, and 7 junctional nucleotides match TRBD1. The CDR3 protein sequence reads: CASSLTTGVHTEAFF. DNA sequence: TGCGCCAGCAGCTTAACTACAGGGGTACACACTGAAGCTTTCTTT.